These T cell receptor beta chains were read from a single sample in a study of neurological immune-mediated disorders. TCRdb redid the calling of the 5' RACE reads with MiXCR, one entry per CDR3 protein. The sample consists of about 82,000 distinct CDR3 sequences, approximately 2.4% of them appearing once. Material: PBMCs. These TCRs come from a woman aged 30 to 39 with multiple sclerosis. Each CDR3 is given with its conserved first and last residue. Fields, in order: CDR3 length, V gene, J gene, clone size, D gene, CDR3 protein, CDR3 DNA. A D gene is named only where the DNA matches it firmly. Sizes are listed as once, few, many or a size class.

CDR3 length: 17
V gene: TRBV20-1
J gene: TRBJ2-5
clone size: many
D gene: TRBD2
CDR3 protein: CSAPGTSGSMYQETQYF
CDR3 DNA: TGCAGTGCTCCCGGGACTAGCGGGAGCATGTACCAAGAGACCCAGTACTTC

CDR3 length: 16
V gene: TRBV20-1
J gene: TRBJ2-1
clone size: few
D gene: TRBD2
CDR3 protein: CSAETPGLAAYNEQFF
CDR3 DNA: TGCAGTGCTGAGACCCCGGGACTAGCAGCTTACAATGAGCAGTTCTTC

CDR3 length: 13
V gene: TRBV10-3
J gene: TRBJ1-5
clone size: many
D gene: -
CDR3 protein: CAITQGLNQPQHF
CDR3 DNA: TGTGCCATCACCCAAGGGCTCAATCAGCCCCAGCATTTT

CDR3 length: 13
V gene: TRBV12-3/TRBV12-4
J gene: TRBJ2-7
clone size: many
D gene: -
CDR3 protein: CASSFGLTYEQYF
CDR3 DNA: TGTGCCAGCAGTTTCGGACTGACCTACGAGCAGTACTTC

CDR3 length: 18
V gene: TRBV4-3
J gene: TRBJ2-5
clone size: many
D gene: TRBD1
CDR3 protein: CASSQGGQGARYRETQYF
CDR3 DNA: TGCGCCAGCAGCCAAGGAGGGCAGGGGGCGCGGTATAGAGAGACCCAGTACTTC

CDR3 length: 12
V gene: TRBV6-6
J gene: TRBJ1-5
clone size: few
D gene: -
CDR3 protein: CDSTKGPQPQHF
CDR3 DNA: TGTGACAGCACAAAGGGCCCTCAGCCCCAGCATTTT

CDR3 length: 18
V gene: TRBV6-6
J gene: TRBJ1-2
clone size: many
D gene: TRBD1
CDR3 protein: CASSYSRGGQGAYYGYTF
CDR3 DNA: TGTGCCAGCAGTTACTCGAGAGGCGGACAGGGGGCCTACTATGGCTACACCTTC

CDR3 length: 11
V gene: TRBV27
J gene: TRBJ1-1
clone size: many
D gene: TRBD1
CDR3 protein: CASSSTGSAFF
CDR3 DNA: TGTGCCAGCAGTTCGACAGGGTCAGCTTTCTTT

CDR3 length: 15
V gene: TRBV7-3
J gene: TRBJ2-5
clone size: many
D gene: -
CDR3 protein: CASSLTGGTQETQYF
CDR3 DNA: TGTGCCAGCAGCCTAACCGGGGGAACCCAAGAGACCCAGTACTTC

CDR3 length: 16
V gene: TRBV10-3
J gene: TRBJ1-1
clone size: many
D gene: TRBD1
CDR3 protein: CAISDLPGQVNTEAFF
CDR3 DNA: TGTGCCATCAGTGACCTCCCGGGACAGGTGAACACTGAAGCTTTCTTT

CDR3 length: 19
V gene: TRBV11-2
J gene: TRBJ2-7
clone size: many
D gene: -
CDR3 protein: CASSFSRPSRDTEFYEQYF
CDR3 DNA: TGTGCCAGCAGCTTCTCCCGACCCTCCCGGGACACCGAATTCTACGAGCAGTACTTC

CDR3 length: 13
V gene: TRBV5-5
J gene: TRBJ2-2
clone size: many
D gene: -
CDR3 protein: CASSRPRAGELFF
CDR3 DNA: TGTGCCAGCAGCCGACCCCGGGCCGGGGAGCTGTTTTTT

CDR3 length: 13
V gene: TRBV20-1
J gene: TRBJ1-2
clone size: many
D gene: -
CDR3 protein: CSAVEGVNYGYTF
CDR3 DNA: TGCAGTGCTGTCGAGGGCGTCAACTATGGCTACACCTTC

CDR3 length: 16
V gene: TRBV7-8
J gene: TRBJ2-3
clone size: many
D gene: -
CDR3 protein: CASSLGPGPNTDTQYF
CDR3 DNA: TGTGCCAGCAGCTTAGGTCCGGGACCGAACACAGATACGCAGTATTTT

CDR3 length: 15
V gene: TRBV29-1
J gene: TRBJ2-2
clone size: many
D gene: TRBD1
CDR3 protein: CSALTGGVNTGELFF
CDR3 DNA: TGCAGCGCTTTGACAGGGGGTGTCAACACCGGGGAGCTGTTTTTT

CDR3 length: 15
V gene: TRBV7-9
J gene: TRBJ2-3
clone size: many
D gene: TRBD2
CDR3 protein: CASSASGRATDTQYF
CDR3 DNA: TGTGCCAGCAGCGCTAGCGGGAGGGCCACAGATACGCAGTATTTT

CDR3 length: 15
V gene: TRBV7-2
J gene: TRBJ2-1
clone size: many
D gene: TRBD2
CDR3 protein: CASSHSGLAGDEQFF
CDR3 DNA: TGTGCCAGCAGCCATTCAGGACTAGCGGGAGATGAGCAGTTCTTC

CDR3 length: 15
V gene: TRBV12-3/TRBV12-4
J gene: TRBJ2-7
clone size: many
D gene: TRBD1
CDR3 protein: CASRSTGQGLYEQYF
CDR3 DNA: TGTGCCAGCAGATCTACAGGACAGGGTCTTTACGAGCAGTACTTC

CDR3 length: 16
V gene: TRBV27
J gene: TRBJ1-5
clone size: many
D gene: -
CDR3 protein: CASSIYPGVSNQPQHF
CDR3 DNA: TGTGCCAGCAGTATATATCCAGGGGTGAGCAATCAGCCCCAGCATTTT

CDR3 length: 15
V gene: TRBV5-1
J gene: TRBJ2-2
clone size: many
D gene: -
CDR3 protein: CASREGRSSPGELFF
CDR3 DNA: TGCGCCAGCAGGGAAGGGAGGAGTTCCCCCGGGGAGCTGTTTTTT

CDR3 length: 20
V gene: TRBV6-2/TRBV6-3
J gene: TRBJ2-5
clone size: many
D gene: TRBD1
CDR3 protein: CASSSYILGQGKGSLETQYF
CDR3 DNA: TGTGCCAGCAGTTCCTATATCCTGGGACAGGGGAAAGGAAGCTTAGAGACCCAGTACTTC

CDR3 length: 13
V gene: TRBV6-6
J gene: TRBJ2-1
clone size: many
D gene: TRBD2
CDR3 protein: CASSDHRGGRPVF
CDR3 DNA: TGTGCCAGCAGTGACCATAGGGGCGGGAGGCCTGTCTTC

CDR3 length: 13
V gene: TRBV11-2
J gene: TRBJ2-1
clone size: many
D gene: -
CDR3 protein: CASSPGQYNEQFF
CDR3 DNA: TGTGCCAGCAGCCCCGGCCAGTACAATGAGCAGTTCTTC

CDR3 length: 19
V gene: TRBV28
J gene: TRBJ2-4
clone size: many
D gene: TRBD2
CDR3 protein: CASSLLQNDGGIAKNIQYF
CDR3 DNA: TGTGCCAGCAGTTTACTACAAAACGACGGGGGGATAGCCAAAAACATTCAGTACTTC

CDR3 length: 9
V gene: TRBV6-2/TRBV6-3
J gene: TRBJ2-7
clone size: many
D gene: -
CDR3 protein: CASGGEQYF
CDR3 DNA: TGTGCCAGCGGGGGAGAGCAGTACTTC

CDR3 length: 16
V gene: TRBV7-6
J gene: TRBJ2-3
clone size: many
D gene: TRBD1
CDR3 protein: CASSLGTGLPTDTQYF
CDR3 DNA: TGTGCCAGCAGCTTGGGGACAGGACTTCCCACAGATACGCAGTATTTT

CDR3 length: 14
V gene: TRBV20-1
J gene: TRBJ1-1
clone size: many
D gene: -
CDR3 protein: CSAREGRGNTEAFF
CDR3 DNA: TGCAGTGCTAGAGAAGGCAGGGGGAACACTGAAGCTTTCTTT

CDR3 length: 17
V gene: TRBV9
J gene: TRBJ2-1
clone size: many
D gene: -
CDR3 protein: CASSVVGFGTIPNEQFF
CDR3 DNA: TGTGCCAGCAGCGTAGTCGGTTTCGGGACAATCCCCAATGAGCAGTTCTTC

CDR3 length: 14
V gene: TRBV6-5
J gene: TRBJ1-1
clone size: many
D gene: TRBD1
CDR3 protein: CASSLDRGLTEAFF
CDR3 DNA: TGTGCCAGCAGTCTAGACAGGGGGCTTACTGAAGCTTTCTTT

CDR3 length: 14
V gene: TRBV19
J gene: TRBJ1-5
clone size: many
D gene: TRBD1
CDR3 protein: CASSWTGNNQPQHF
CDR3 DNA: TGTGCCAGTAGTTGGACAGGTAACAATCAGCCCCAGCATTTT

CDR3 length: 13
V gene: TRBV29-1
J gene: TRBJ1-5
clone size: many
D gene: -
CDR3 protein: CSVRQALDQPQHF
CDR3 DNA: TGCAGCGTCAGGCAGGCTTTAGATCAGCCCCAGCATTTT

CDR3 length: 13
V gene: TRBV4-3
J gene: TRBJ1-2
clone size: many
D gene: -
CDR3 protein: CASSQDLRYGYTF
CDR3 DNA: TGCGCCAGCAGCCAAGATTTGCGCTATGGCTACACCTTC

CDR3 length: 14
V gene: TRBV7-2
J gene: TRBJ1-4
clone size: many
D gene: -
CDR3 protein: CASSPPGLGRKLFF
CDR3 DNA: TGTGCCAGCAGCCCCCCAGGGTTGGGGAGGAAACTGTTTTTT

CDR3 length: 17
V gene: TRBV5-6
J gene: TRBJ2-7
clone size: many
D gene: -
CDR3 protein: CASSLYSTGLSSYEQYF
CDR3 DNA: TGTGCCAGCAGCTTGTATTCAACGGGATTAAGCTCCTACGAGCAGTACTTC

CDR3 length: 14
V gene: TRBV4-3
J gene: TRBJ1-4
clone size: many
D gene: -
CDR3 protein: CASSQGATNEKLFF
CDR3 DNA: TGCGCCAGCAGCCAAGGAGCAACTAATGAAAAACTGTTTTTT

CDR3 length: 12
V gene: TRBV12-3/TRBV12-4
J gene: TRBJ1-1
clone size: many
D gene: -
CDR3 protein: CASRGEGTEAFF
CDR3 DNA: TGTGCCAGCAGAGGCGAGGGTACTGAAGCTTTCTTT

CDR3 length: 14
V gene: TRBV10-3
J gene: TRBJ2-5
clone size: many
D gene: TRBD2
CDR3 protein: CAISEASGQETQYF
CDR3 DNA: TGTGCCATCAGTGAAGCTAGCGGGCAAGAGACCCAGTACTTC

CDR3 length: 14
V gene: TRBV20-1
J gene: TRBJ2-1
clone size: many
D gene: -
CDR3 protein: CSASPESSYNEQFF
CDR3 DNA: TGCAGTGCTAGCCCGGAGAGCTCCTACAATGAGCAGTTCTTC

CDR3 length: 10
V gene: TRBV29-1
J gene: TRBJ2-3
clone size: many
D gene: -
CDR3 protein: CSVDGDTQYF
CDR3 DNA: TGCAGCGTTGACGGGGATACGCAGTATTTT

CDR3 length: 13
V gene: TRBV2
J gene: TRBJ2-7
clone size: many
D gene: -
CDR3 protein: CASNSVGQLEQYF
CDR3 DNA: TGTGCCAGCAACTCTGTAGGGCAGCTCGAGCAGTACTTC

CDR3 length: 14
V gene: TRBV29-1
J gene: TRBJ2-4
clone size: many
D gene: -
CDR3 protein: CSVRGASGKNIQYF
CDR3 DNA: TGCAGCGTTCGGGGGGCGTCGGGCAAAAACATTCAGTACTTC

CDR3 length: 15
V gene: TRBV5-5
J gene: TRBJ2-2
clone size: many
D gene: -
CDR3 protein: CASSLSRTGTGELFF
CDR3 DNA: TGTGCCAGCAGCTTGTCCAGAACAGGCACCGGGGAGCTGTTTTTT

CDR3 length: 17
V gene: TRBV25-1
J gene: TRBJ2-2
clone size: many
D gene: -
CDR3 protein: CASSSRVLTGGAGELFF
CDR3 DNA: TGTGCCAGCAGTTCAAGGGTCCTCACAGGGGGGGCCGGGGAGCTGTTTTTT

CDR3 length: 15
V gene: TRBV6-5
J gene: TRBJ2-4
clone size: many
D gene: TRBD2
CDR3 protein: CASSPIAGVNNIQYF
CDR3 DNA: TGTGCCAGCAGCCCTATAGCGGGAGTTAACAACATTCAGTACTTC

CDR3 length: 15
V gene: TRBV24-1
J gene: TRBJ2-5
clone size: many
D gene: TRBD2
CDR3 protein: CATSDTGTRGETQYF
CDR3 DNA: TGTGCCACCAGTGACACCGGGACTAGAGGCGAGACCCAGTACTTC

CDR3 length: 16
V gene: TRBV5-1
J gene: TRBJ1-6
clone size: many
D gene: -
CDR3 protein: CASSLAAGARNSPLHF
CDR3 DNA: TGCGCCAGCAGCTTGGCCGCAGGGGCGCGGAATTCACCCCTCCACTTT

CDR3 length: 14
V gene: TRBV7-2
J gene: TRBJ1-5
clone size: many
D gene: -
CDR3 protein: CASSLSGEGQPQHF
CDR3 DNA: TGTGCCAGCAGCCTAAGCGGGGAGGGACAGCCCCAGCATTTT

CDR3 length: 14
V gene: TRBV7-2
J gene: TRBJ1-1
clone size: many
D gene: -
CDR3 protein: CASSLRRTGSEAFF
CDR3 DNA: TGTGCCAGCAGCTTACGTCGTACAGGGAGCGAAGCTTTCTTT

CDR3 length: 15
V gene: TRBV4-3
J gene: TRBJ2-3
clone size: many
D gene: TRBD2
CDR3 protein: CASSQEKRDGDTQYF
CDR3 DNA: TGCGCCAGCAGCCAAGAAAAGCGGGATGGAGATACGCAGTATTTT

CDR3 length: 12
V gene: TRBV29-1
J gene: TRBJ2-2
clone size: many
D gene: -
CDR3 protein: CSVDYDTGELFF
CDR3 DNA: TGCAGCGTTGACTACGACACCGGGGAGCTGTTTTTT

CDR3 length: 12
V gene: TRBV28
J gene: TRBJ2-7
clone size: many
D gene: -
CDR3 protein: CASSLYSYEQYF
CDR3 DNA: TGTGCCAGCAGTTTATACTCCTACGAGCAGTACTTC

CDR3 length: 14
V gene: TRBV10-2
J gene: TRBJ2-7
clone size: many
D gene: TRBD2
CDR3 protein: CASSVSSGSHEQYF
CDR3 DNA: TGCGCCAGCAGTGTTTCGAGCGGGAGCCACGAGCAGTACTTC

CDR3 length: 14
V gene: TRBV20-1
J gene: TRBJ1-2
clone size: many
D gene: -
CDR3 protein: CSAAPMGLDYGYTF
CDR3 DNA: TGCAGTGCGGCCCCGATGGGGTTGGACTATGGCTACACCTTC

CDR3 length: 14
V gene: TRBV9
J gene: TRBJ2-3
clone size: many
D gene: -
CDR3 protein: CASSPSGSTDTQYF
CDR3 DNA: TGTGCCAGCAGCCCCAGCGGGAGCACAGATACGCAGTATTTT

CDR3 length: 14
V gene: TRBV10-3
J gene: TRBJ2-7
clone size: many
D gene: TRBD1
CDR3 protein: CAITQGQGAEEQYF
CDR3 DNA: TGTGCCATCACCCAGGGACAGGGGGCGGAGGAGCAGTACTTC

CDR3 length: 15
V gene: TRBV6-5
J gene: TRBJ2-1
clone size: many
D gene: TRBD2
CDR3 protein: CASSKTAGVVDEQFF
CDR3 DNA: TGTGCCAGCAGTAAAACAGCGGGAGTTGTAGATGAGCAGTTCTTC

CDR3 length: 14
V gene: TRBV20-1
J gene: TRBJ1-2
clone size: many
D gene: TRBD1
CDR3 protein: CSASWRTGNYGYTF
CDR3 DNA: TGCAGTGCTAGTTGGCGGACAGGGAACTATGGCTACACCTTC

CDR3 length: 12
V gene: TRBV5-1
J gene: TRBJ2-5
clone size: many
D gene: -
CDR3 protein: CASSLSEETQYF
CDR3 DNA: TGCGCCAGCAGCTTGAGCGAAGAGACCCAGTACTTC

CDR3 length: 13
V gene: TRBV28
J gene: TRBJ1-2
clone size: many
D gene: -
CDR3 protein: CASSKPQGTGYTF
CDR3 DNA: TGTGCCAGCAGTAAACCGCAGGGGACCGGCTACACCTTC

CDR3 length: 15
V gene: TRBV15
J gene: TRBJ1-5
clone size: many
D gene: TRBD1
CDR3 protein: CATSVGTGVNQPQHF
CDR3 DNA: TGTGCCACCAGCGTTGGGACAGGGGTGAATCAGCCCCAGCATTTT